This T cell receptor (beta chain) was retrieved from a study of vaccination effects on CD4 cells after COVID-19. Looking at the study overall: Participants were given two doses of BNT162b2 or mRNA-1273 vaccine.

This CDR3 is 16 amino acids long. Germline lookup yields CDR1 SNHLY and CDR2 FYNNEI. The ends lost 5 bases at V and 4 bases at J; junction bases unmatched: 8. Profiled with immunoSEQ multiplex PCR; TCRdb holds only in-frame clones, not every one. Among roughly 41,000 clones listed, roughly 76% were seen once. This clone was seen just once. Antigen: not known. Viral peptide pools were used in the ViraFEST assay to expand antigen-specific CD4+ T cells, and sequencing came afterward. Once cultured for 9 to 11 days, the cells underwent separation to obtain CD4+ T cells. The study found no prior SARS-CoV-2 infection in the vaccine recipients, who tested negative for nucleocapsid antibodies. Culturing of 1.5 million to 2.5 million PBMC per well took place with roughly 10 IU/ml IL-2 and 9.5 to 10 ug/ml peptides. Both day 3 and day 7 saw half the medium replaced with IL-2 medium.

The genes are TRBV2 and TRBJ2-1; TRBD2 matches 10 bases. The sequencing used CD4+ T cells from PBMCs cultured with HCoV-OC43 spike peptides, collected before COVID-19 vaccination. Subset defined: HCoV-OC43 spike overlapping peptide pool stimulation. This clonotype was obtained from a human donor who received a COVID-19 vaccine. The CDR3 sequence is CASSQGSGRRYNEQFF. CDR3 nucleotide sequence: TGTGCCAGCAGTCAGGGTAGCGGGAGGAGGTACAATGAGCAGTTCTTC.